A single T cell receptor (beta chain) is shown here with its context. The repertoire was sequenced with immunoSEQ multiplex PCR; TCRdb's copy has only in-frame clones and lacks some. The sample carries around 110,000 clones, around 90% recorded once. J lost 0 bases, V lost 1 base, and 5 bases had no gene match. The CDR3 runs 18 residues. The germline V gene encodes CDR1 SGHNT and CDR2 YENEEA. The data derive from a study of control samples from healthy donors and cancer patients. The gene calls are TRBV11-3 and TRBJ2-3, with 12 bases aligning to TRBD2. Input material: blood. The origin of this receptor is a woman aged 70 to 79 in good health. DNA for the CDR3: TGTGCCAGCAGCTTAGGGGCTAGCGGGGGGGCGAGCACAGATACGCAGTATTTT. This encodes CASSLGASGGASTDTQYF.